A single sample is the source of the 13 T cell receptor beta chains below, sequenced in a study of cytomegalovirus exposure and HLA in healthy donors. The primer mix had 60 Vbeta and 13 Jbeta primers. Sequencing used immunoSEQ multiplex PCR; TCRdb keeps in-frame clones, though not all of them. The sample carries approximately 150,000 clones, approximately 70% recorded once. Sequencing was performed on PBMCs. The source is a middle-aged woman in good health and CMV-seropositive.

This clone came up a few times. The chain uses TRBV4-1 and TRBJ1-2; 10 bases agree with TRBD1. With V trimmed by 4 bases and J by 8 bases, 7 bases remained unmatched. The germline gives CDR1 MGHRA, CDR2 YSYEKL. The CDR3 totals 14 residues. Here the CDR3 reads CASSRPSTGGGYTF. The CDR3 DNA reads as TGCGCCAGCAGCCGACCTTCGACAGGGGGCGGCTACACCTTC.

The genes are TRBV6-5 and TRBJ2-3; D is possibly TRBD2 (5 bases). Germline values: CDR1 MNHEY, CDR2 SVGAGI. The CDR3 consists of 15 residues. Trimming took off 0 bases at V and 0 bases at J, with 7 bases between the two ends. The CDR3 is CASSYSWRSTDTQYF. CDR3 sequence (DNA): TGTGCCAGCAGTTACTCGTGGAGGAGCACAGATACGCAGTATTTT.

This rearrangement joins TRBV4-2 to TRBJ2-7; 9 nucleotides agree with TRBD2. This CDR3 spans 16 amino acids. V was pared by 1 base and J by 3 bases, with 7 bases of the junction left unmatched. Per germline, CDR1 LGHNA and CDR2 YNFKEQ. CDR3 nucleotides: TGTGCCAGCAGCCAAGCAACGGGACTAGCTCACTACGAGCAGTACTTC. This codes for CASSQATGLAHYEQYF.

V is TRBV21-1 and J is TRBJ1-1; no check of the table's D call, TRBD1, against the DNA was made. TRBV21-1 is designated a pseudogene. The length of the CDR3 is 17 residues. The CDR3 DNA reads as TGTGCCAGCAGCGCTCGGGACACATCCCAGTTGGACACTGAAGCTTTCTTT. Protein product: CASSARDTSQLDTEAFF.

The chain carries TRBV27 and TRBJ1-1, with 8 positions matching TRBD1. The trim removed 9 bases at V and 4 bases at J, leaving 10 bases unmatched. Looked up from germline, CDR1 is MNHEY and CDR2 is SMNVEV (reference sequence). The CDR3 is made up of 14 amino acids. CDR3 coding DNA: TGTGCCAGTCTTGACAGGGGTGGCGGCACTGAAGCTTTCTTT. Its translation is CASLDRGGGTEAFF.

The V call is TRBV25-1, the J call TRBJ2-6; 7 nucleotides agree with TRBD1. Germline V lookup: CDR1 MGHDK, CDR2 SYGVNS. The V segment lost 4 bases and the J segment 0 bases; nucleotides outside the gene matches: 0. The CDR3 totals 15 residues. CDR3 in amino acids: CASSAGGSGANVLTF. CDR3 bases: TGTGCCAGCAGTGCAGGGGGCTCTGGGGCCAACGTCCTGACTTTC.

The sample holds one count of this clone. This chain joins TRBV4-2 and TRBJ2-1; 11 positions agree with TRBD2. V gave up 2 bases and J gave up 1 base; unmatched junction bases: 4. Germline V gene data show CDR1 as LGHNA and CDR2 as YNFKEQ. This CDR3 is 17 amino acids long. The CDR3 is CASSQRSSGGSYNEQFF. DNA of the CDR3: TGTGCCAGCAGCCAACGGTCTAGCGGGGGGTCCTACAATGAGCAGTTCTTC.

V usage is TRBV28 and J usage is TRBJ2-1, with 8 bases that match TRBD2. From germline, CDR1 is MDHEN and CDR2 SYDVKM. The CDR3 runs 17 residues. J lost 2 bases, V lost 5 bases, and 11 bases had no gene match. The CDR3 nucleotides read TGTGCCAGCAGTCCTCATCAGCTAGCGGGCGCCTACAATGAGCAGTTCTTC. Its translation: CASSPHQLAGAYNEQFF.

The genes are TRBV18 and TRBJ2-1; 9 nucleotides agree with TRBD1. Germline-derived CDR1 and CDR2 are KGHSH and LQKENI. The length of the CDR3 is 15 residues. The V segment lost 6 bases and the J segment 6 bases; nucleotides outside the gene matches: 9. The CDR3 DNA is TGTGCCAGCTCCCAGGGACAGGGAACTGGCAATGAGCAGTTCTTC. It specifies CASSQGQGTGNEQFF.

The chain joins TRBV6-6 to TRBJ1-1; no clear D. Germline V lookup: CDR1 MNHNY, CDR2 SVGAGI (reference sequence). V gave up 0 bases and J gave up 5 bases, with 4 bases separating them. The CDR3 totals 12 residues. The CDR3 region is CASSYSYTEAFF. As DNA, the CDR3 is TGTGCCAGCAGTTACTCGTATACTGAAGCTTTCTTT.

The chain is built from TRBV28 and TRBJ1-3; 7 bases are a match to TRBD1. From germline, CDR1 is MDHEN and CDR2 SYDVKM. The CDR3 sequence is 14 residues long. CDR3 region: CAHSGTDSGNTIYF. Here the CDR3 DNA reads TGTGCTCATTCCGGGACAGACTCTGGAAACACCATATATTTT. The full variable domain, its missing parts supplied by reference TRBV28 and TRBJ1-3, is DVKVTQSSRYLVKRTGEKVFLECVQDMDHENMFWYRQDPGLGLRLIYFSYDVKMKEKGDIPEGYSVSREKKERFSLILESASTNQTSMYLCAHSGTDSGNTIYFGEGSWLTVV.

The rearrangement links TRBV2 to TRBJ2-5; D ambiguous. The germline V gene encodes CDR1 SNHLY and CDR2 FYNNEI. The CDR3 has 12 residues. The ends were cut back, 7 bases at V and 4 bases at J, with 10 bases in the middle. For the CDR3, the DNA is TGTGCCAGCAAAGTATACTTAGAGACCCAGTACTTC. Protein sequence: CASKVYLETQYF. Looking up the rest from reference TRBV2 and TRBJ2-5 gives the full variable domain: EPEVTQTPSHQVTQMGQEVILRCVPISNHLYFYWYRQILGQKVEFLVSFYNNEISEKSEIFDDQFSVERPDGSNFTLKIRSTKLEDSAMYFCASKVYLETQYFGPGTRLLVL.

The count of this clone is one. The J gene is TRBJ1-3, the V gene TRBV28, with TRBD1 as a possible D gene (5 bases). The CDR3 spans 14 residues. Germline V gene lookup returns CDR1 MDHEN and CDR2 SYDVKM. The V end lost 4 bases, the J end lost 1 base, and 8 bases lay between the germline ends. CDR3 nucleotide sequence: TGTGCCAGCAGTTCCAGGGCGTCTGGAAACACCATATATTTT. Residues: CASSSRASGNTIYF.